One sample yielded the 24 T cell receptor beta chains listed below, sequenced in a study of blood T cells in healthy people across ages. Combining a sample-barcoded 5' primer with a J-beta primer mix, a second PCR ran for about 7 to 12 cycles. TCRdb fed the 5' RACE reads into MiXCR, producing one record per CDR3 protein. The data hold some 1.5 million distinct CDR3 sequences, with approximately 28% observed a single time. The specimen sequenced was blood. The source is a woman aged 25 to 39 in good health.

This sequence joins TRBV27 and TRBJ1-5; the match to TRBD1 covers 8 bases. This CDR3 has 14 residues. The germline V gene encodes CDR1 MNHEY and CDR2 SMNVEV (reference sequence). V trimming: 2 bases; J trimming: 5 bases; junction bases outside the gene matches: 2. CDR3 sequence reads: CASSLQGAHQPQHF. The DNA of the CDR3 is TGTGCCAGCAGTTTACAGGGGGCGCATCAGCCCCAGCATTTT.

This clonotype was counted at least ten times. The rearrangement links TRBV9 to TRBJ2-6; 8 bases are a match to TRBD1. After removal of 4 bases from V and 4 bases from J, the junction contained 4 bases not matched to a gene. The CDR3 is 15 residues long. Germline-derived CDR1 and CDR2 are SGDLS and YYNGEE. CDR3 nucleotides: TGTGCCAGCAGCAAGGACAGGGTCGGGGCCAACGTCCTGACTTTC. It codes for CASSKDRVGANVLTF. Complete variable domain (other parts from reference TRBV9 and TRBJ2-6): DSGVTQTPKHLITATGQRVTLRCSPRSGDLSVYWYQQSLDQGLQFLIQYYNGEERAKGNILERFSAQQFPDLHSELNLSSLELGDSALYFCASSKDRVGANVLTFGAGSRLTVL.

The V gene is TRBV30, the J gene TRBJ2-7; tentative D call: TRBD2 (6 bases). Germline CDR1 is GTSNPN and CDR2 is SVGIG (reference sequence). CDR3 length equals 13 residues. Trimming left V 2 bases short and J 2 bases short, with 10 bases between. The CDR3 DNA follows: TGTGCCTGGAGTTTGGCGGGGACCTACGAGCAGTACTTC. It specifies CAWSLAGTYEQYF.

This clonotype was counted a few times. V is TRBV6-5 and J is TRBJ2-1, with TRBD2 matching 13 bases. CDR1 is MNHEY, CDR2 SVGAGI, per germline. The CDR3 has 19 amino acids. V lost 0 bases, J lost 1 base, and 6 bases stayed unmatched. The CDR3 loop is CASSYSRTSGGPSYNEQFF. DNA for the CDR3: TGTGCCAGCAGTTACTCGAGGACTAGCGGGGGACCTTCCTACAATGAGCAGTTCTTC.

In its sample, this clonotype was seen many times. The chain is built from TRBV20-1 and TRBJ2-1; 13 bases line up with TRBD2. Germline V CDR1 and CDR2: DFQATT, SNEGSKA (reference sequence). The CDR3 extends over 16 amino acids. Losses at the gene ends were 3 bases for V and 4 bases for J; bases not matched to a gene: 6. The CDR3 bases are TGCAGTGCTAGCTCGAAGACTAGCGGGGGGTACAATGAGCAGTTCTTC. Its protein is CSASSKTSGGYNEQFF.

This clonotype came up a few times. The V and J genes are TRBV3-1 and TRBJ1-2; 9 nucleotides align to TRBD1. This CDR3 has 17 residues. Germline V gene lookup returns CDR1 LGHDT and CDR2 YNNKEL (reference sequence). Unmatched junction bases numbered 12, after V lost 3 bases and J lost 4 bases. CDR3 sequence: CASSQPNLPTGGYGYTF. For the CDR3, the DNA is TGTGCCAGCAGCCAGCCGAATCTCCCGACAGGGGGCTATGGCTACACCTTC.

There are a few counts of this clonotype. The V gene is TRBV9, the J gene TRBJ1-2, with D possibly matching TRBD1 (6 bases). The CDR3 has 15 amino acids. CDR1 SGDLS and CDR2 YYNGEE come from the germline V gene. With 4 bases removed from V and 7 bases from J, the gap between germline ends came to 20 bases. The CDR3 sequence is CASSPDGGGELGYTF. The CDR3 bases are TGTGCCAGCAGCCCCGATGGGGGGGGCGAGCTTGGCTACACCTTC. Full variable domain (remainder filled in from reference TRBV9 and TRBJ1-2): DSGVTQTPKHLITATGQRVTLRCSPRSGDLSVYWYQQSLDQGLQFLIQYYNGEERAKGNILERFSAQQFPDLHSELNLSSLELGDSALYFCASSPDGGGELGYTFGSGTRLTVV.

The CDR3 is CASADRGAADTQYF. CDR3 nucleotide sequence: TGTGCCAGCGCTGACAGGGGGGCGGCAGATACGCAGTATTTT. The chain links TRBV6-6 to TRBJ2-3, with 9 bases lining up with TRBD1. The V gene end was trimmed by 8 bases and the J gene end by 4 bases; junction bases not matched to a gene: 7. The CDR3 sequence is 14 residues long. From germline, CDR1 is MNHNY and CDR2 SVGAGI (reference sequence).

A word on this clonotype: A much more abundant neighbour one base away suggests this may be a read error. The chain carries TRBV29-1 and TRBJ2-4; D is possibly TRBD2 (6 bases). The J call may be faulty, since TRBJ2-5 better matches the DNA end. This CDR3 is built from 10 residues. Germline V gene data show CDR1 as SQVTM and CDR2 as ANQGSEA. The CDR3: CSVEEGTQYF. The CDR3 nucleotides are TGCAGCGTTGAGGAGGGGACCCAGTACTTC.

The V gene is TRBV6-5, the J gene TRBJ1-2, with D unclear. Germline V lookup: CDR1 MNHEY, CDR2 SVGAGI. The CDR3 spans 15 residues. The V end lost 8 bases, the J end lost 9 bases, and 25 bases lay between the germline ends. The DNA for the CDR3 is TGTGCCAGCGGCGATCCCCTGACATCACTGGGTAGCTACACCTTC. Protein product: CASGDPLTSLGSYTF.

This clonotype was observed a handful of times. The rearrangement links TRBV6-6 to TRBJ2-2, with D possibly being TRBD2 (5 bases). Germline CDR1 is MNHNY and CDR2 is SVGAGI (reference sequence). V was cut by 6 bases and J by 5 bases, with 10 bases left in between. This CDR3 comprises 13 residues. The CDR3 DNA follows: TGTGCCAGCAGCGCTACGGGAACCGGGGAGCTGTTTTTT. Its protein is CASSATGTGELFF.

The rearrangement uses TRBV7-9 and TRBJ2-5; D gene unclear. The DNA end lines up better with TRBJ2-7; the J call may be wrong. This CDR3 spans 12 amino acids. Germline V gene lookup returns CDR1 SEHNR and CDR2 FQNEAQ (reference sequence). CDR3 region: CASSSTPGEQYF. In DNA form, the CDR3 reads TGTGCCAGCAGCTCCACCCCAGGCGAGCAGTACTTC.

Regarding this clonotype: Being one base from a much bigger clone, this may be a read error. V usage is TRBV6-2 or TRBV6-3 and J usage is TRBJ2-5, with 8 nucleotides matching TRBD2. Germline V gene data show CDR1 as MNHEY and CDR2 as SVGEGT. This CDR3 is built from 15 residues. After removal of 5 bases from V and 11 bases from J, the junction contained 16 bases not matched to a gene. This chain's CDR3 is CASSQRLARNNEQYF. CDR3 coding DNA: TGTGCCAGCAGTCAGAGACTAGCGAGAAACAATGAGCAGTACTTC.

This clonotype was seen at least ten times. The chain has TRBV6-6 and TRBJ2-7, with TRBD1 as a possible D gene (6 bases). CDR3 length: 13 residues. V was shortened by 7 bases and J by 4 bases, with 14 bases between the two germline ends. Germline V CDR1 and CDR2: MNHNY, SVGAGI (reference sequence). The CDR3 region is CASNTGPPYEQYF. CDR3 DNA: TGTGCCAGCAACACAGGGCCCCCTTACGAGCAGTACTTC.

The count of this clonotype is one. Relative to the germline gene, one junction end is altered; a read error may explain this. CDR3: CTSSPSRGNTGELFF. DNA for the CDR3: TGCACCAGCAGCCCCTCCCGCGGGAACACCGGGGAGCTGTTTTTT. The V gene is TRBV5-1, the J gene TRBJ2-2; D not resolved. The CDR3 is made up of 15 amino acids. Germline values: CDR1 SGHRS, CDR2 YFSETQ.

The V call is TRBV5-1, the J call TRBJ1-4, with D possibly TRBD1 on 6 matching bases. The CDR3 is 16 residues long. Germline V gene data show CDR1 as SGHRS and CDR2 as YFSETQ. With 4 bases removed from V and 2 bases from J, the gap between germline ends came to 15 bases. The CDR3 DNA sequence: TGCGCCAGCAGCCTTCCCTCCGGACAGACTAATGAAAAACTGTTTTTT. This gives the protein CASSLPSGQTNEKLFF.

The rearrangement links TRBV5-1 to TRBJ2-4; 16 bases are a match to TRBD2. V gave up 7 bases and J gave up 13 bases; unmatched junction bases: 14. The CDR3 spans 16 residues. Germline CDR1 SGHRS, CDR2 YFSETQ. For the CDR3, the DNA is TGCGCCAGCGACGGAGGGACTAGCGGGGGGGCTACTGAGCAGTACTTC. Residues: CASDGGTSGGATEQYF.

This clonotype has a handful of counts. The chain links TRBV16 to TRBJ2-3; D is possibly TRBD1 (6 bases). The germline V gene encodes CDR1 KGHSY and CDR2 FQNENV. The V gene lost 5 bases and the J gene lost 2 bases, with 14 bases spanning the gap. CDR3 size: 15 residues. CDR3 in amino acids: CASSRQQGPTDTQYF. The CDR3 nucleotides read TGTGCCAGCAGCAGACAACAGGGACCCACAGATACGCAGTATTTT.

The chain carries TRBV5-4 and TRBJ2-2; D remains ambiguous. Trimming pared 4 bases from V and 5 bases from J, leaving 9 bases between. The CDR3 contains 13 residues. Germline V lookup: CDR1 SGHNT, CDR2 YYREEE (reference sequence). CDR3 protein: CASSPPSTGELFF. CDR3 in DNA: TGTGCCAGCAGCCCCCCTAGTACCGGGGAGCTGTTTTTT.

The chain is built from TRBV12-3 or TRBV12-4 and TRBJ1-1, with no clear D. This CDR3 comprises 15 residues. Trimming stripped 5 bases from V and 0 bases from J, with 13 bases between. The CDR3 loop reads CASSPRGALNTEAFF. CDR3 DNA: TGTGCCAGCAGTCCGCGGGGAGCCCTGAACACTGAAGCTTTCTTT.

This clonotype was picked up a small number of times. Here the CDR3 DNA reads TGTGCCAGCAGCGTAGGGACTAGCGGGGGAAACATTCAGTACTTC. Amino acids: CASSVGTSGGNIQYF. J is TRBJ2-4 and V is TRBV9; TRBD2 aligns across 13 bases. V lost 0 bases, J lost 6 bases, and 0 bases stayed unmatched. Germline CDR1 reads SGDLS; CDR2 reads YYNGEE. The CDR3 runs to 15 residues.

This clonotype was counted many times. The chain has TRBV5-6 and TRBJ2-5; D remains ambiguous. The V gene lost 2 bases and the J gene lost 0 bases, with 5 bases spanning the gap. Germline V gene sequence: CDR1 SGHDT, CDR2 YYEEEE. This CDR3 region has 13 residues. The CDR3 loop reads CASSFEYQETQYF. Written as DNA, the CDR3 is TGTGCCAGCAGCTTTGAGTACCAAGAGACCCAGTACTTC.

The chain links TRBV6-1 to TRBJ2-7; 10 nucleotides line up with TRBD2. Germline loops: CDR1 MNHNS, CDR2 SASEGT. There are 15 residues in the CDR3. Trimming removed 6 bases from V and 5 bases from J; junction bases left unmatched: 10. CDR3 residues: CASSESLAGVHEQYF. As DNA, the CDR3 is TGTGCCAGCAGCGAGTCCCTAGCGGGAGTCCACGAGCAGTACTTC.

In regard to this clonotype: Its ends do not fully match the called genes, so a read error is possible. This chain uses TRBV20-1 with TRBJ2-7; D may be TRBD1 or TRBD2 (5 bases each). The end of the DNA aligns better with TRBJ2-5, so the J call may be wrong. CDR3 size: 13 residues. Germline V CDR1 and CDR2: DFQATT, SNEGSKA (reference sequence). The CDR3 DNA reads as TGCAATGCTAGATCACAGGTCCGGGGGACCCAGTACTTC. Its protein product is CNARSQVRGTQYF.